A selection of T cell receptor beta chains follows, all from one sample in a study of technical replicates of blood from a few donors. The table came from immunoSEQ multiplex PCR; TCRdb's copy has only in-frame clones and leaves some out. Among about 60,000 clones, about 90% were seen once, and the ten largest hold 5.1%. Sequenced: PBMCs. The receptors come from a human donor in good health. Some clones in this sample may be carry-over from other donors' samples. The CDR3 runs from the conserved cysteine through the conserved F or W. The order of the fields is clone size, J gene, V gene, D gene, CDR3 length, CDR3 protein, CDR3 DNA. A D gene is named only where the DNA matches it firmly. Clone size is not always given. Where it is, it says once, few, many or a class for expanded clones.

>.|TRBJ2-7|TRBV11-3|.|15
CASSLAAGVPSEQYF
TGTGCCAGCAGCTTAGCCGCCGGGGTTCCGTCCGAGCAGTACTTC
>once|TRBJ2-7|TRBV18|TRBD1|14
CASSPRQGAEEQYF
TGTGCCAGCTCACCTAGACAGGGGGCAGAAGAGCAGTACTTC
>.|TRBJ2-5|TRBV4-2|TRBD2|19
CASSQDLATSGGPSETQYF
TGTGCCAGCAGCCAAGATCTTGCCACTAGCGGGGGCCCCTCGGAGACCCAGTACTTC
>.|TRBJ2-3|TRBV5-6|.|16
CASSEPGRLQSDTQYF
TGTGCCAGCAGCGAACCGGGCCGACTACAATCTGATACGCAGTATTTT
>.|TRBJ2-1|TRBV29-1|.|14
CSVALSGSDDEQFF
TGCAGCGTGGCCCTAAGCGGGTCTGACGATGAGCAGTTCTTC
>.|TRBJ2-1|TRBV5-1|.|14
CASSFSGSYNEQFF
TGCGCCAGCAGCTTCTCCGGGAGCTACAATGAGCAGTTCTTC
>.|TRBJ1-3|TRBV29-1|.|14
CSVELGALGNTIYF
TGCAGCGTTGAGTTGGGGGCGCTTGGAAACACCATATATTTT
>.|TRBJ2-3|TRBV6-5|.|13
CASSYQSSATQYF
TGTGCCAGCAGTTATCAAAGCAGCGCTACGCAGTATTTT
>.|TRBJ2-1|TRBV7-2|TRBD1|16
CASSNPRGRPYNEQFF
TGTGCCAGCAGCAACCCCAGGGGGCGACCCTACAATGAGCAGTTCTTC
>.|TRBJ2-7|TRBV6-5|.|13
CASSYWGQGEQYF
TGTGCCAGCAGTTACTGGGGTCAGGGCGAGCAGTACTTC
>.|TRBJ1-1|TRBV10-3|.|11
CAIRGSTEAFF
TGTGCCATCAGGGGGAGCACTGAAGCTTTCTTT
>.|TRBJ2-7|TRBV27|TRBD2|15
CASSPYSGRRHEQYF
TGTGCCAGCAGTCCCTACAGCGGGAGACGCCACGAGCAGTACTTC
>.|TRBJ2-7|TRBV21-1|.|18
CASSGSVRTTRCSYEQYF
TGTGCCAGCAGCGGTTCCGTTCGAACAACCAGATGCTCCTACGAGCAGTACTTC
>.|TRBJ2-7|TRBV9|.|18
CASSVEPSGSGQTYEQYF
TGTGCCAGCAGCGTAGAGCCTTCCGGTAGCGGACAAACCTACGAGCAGTACTTC
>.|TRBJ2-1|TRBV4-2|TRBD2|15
CASSQATRTSPEQFF
TGTGCCAGCAGCCAAGCGACGAGGACTAGTCCTGAGCAGTTCTTC
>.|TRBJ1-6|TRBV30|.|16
CAWSLGQSSYNSPLHF
TGTGCCTGGAGCCTGGGGCAGAGCTCCTATAATTCACCCCTCCACTTT
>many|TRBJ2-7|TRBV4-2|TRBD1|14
CASSRGTGPYEQYF
TGTGCCAGCAGCCGAGGGACAGGACCCTACGAGCAGTACTTC
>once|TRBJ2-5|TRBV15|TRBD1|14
CATSRMGQQETQYF
TGTGCCACCAGCAGGATGGGACAGCAAGAGACCCAGTACTTC
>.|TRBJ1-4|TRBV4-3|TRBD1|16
CASSQDRGQGGKKLFF
TGCGCCAGCAGCCAAGATCGGGGACAGGGTGGAAAAAAACTGTTTTTT
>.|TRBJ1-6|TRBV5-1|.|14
CASSPGGGNSPLHF
TGCGCCAGCAGCCCAGGAGGTGGAAATTCACCCCTCCACTTT
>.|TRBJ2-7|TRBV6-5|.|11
CASRKSNEQYF
TGTGCCAGCAGGAAGAGCAACGAGCAGTACTTC
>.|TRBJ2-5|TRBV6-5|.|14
CASSYSRVTETQYF
TGTGCCAGCAGTTACTCGCGAGTTACAGAGACCCAGTACTTC
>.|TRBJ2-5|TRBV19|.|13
CASSIDQLTTQYF
TGTGCCAGTAGTATAGATCAACTTACTACCCAGTACTTC
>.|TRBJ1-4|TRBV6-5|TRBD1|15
CASSPRGAGNEKLFF
TGTGCCAGCAGCCCCAGGGGGGCGGGTAATGAAAAACTGTTTTTT
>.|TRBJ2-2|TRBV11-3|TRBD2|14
CASSSAGGSGELFF
TGTGCCAGCAGCTCAGCGGGGGGCTCCGGGGAGCTGTTTTTT
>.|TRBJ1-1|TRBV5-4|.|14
CASSSGGGYTEAFF
TGTGCCAGCAGCTCTGGTGGCGGATACACTGAAGCTTTCTTT
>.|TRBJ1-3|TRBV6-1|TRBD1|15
CASSSTGRSGNTIYF
TGTGCCAGCAGTTCGACAGGGAGGTCTGGAAACACCATATATTTT
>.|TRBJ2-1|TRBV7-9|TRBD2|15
CASSFRTSGGNEQFF
TGTGCCAGCAGCTTTCGGACTAGCGGGGGAAATGAGCAGTTCTTC
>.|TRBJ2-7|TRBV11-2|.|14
CASSSRTRGYEQYF
TGTGCCAGCAGCTCGAGGACCCGAGGGTACGAGCAGTACTTC
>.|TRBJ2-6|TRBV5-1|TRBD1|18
CASSLTGGLLSGANVLTF
TGCGCCAGCAGCTTAACAGGGGGCCTGTTATCTGGGGCCAACGTCCTGACTTTC
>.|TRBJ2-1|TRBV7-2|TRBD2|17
CASSLLLGTRGPNEQFF
TGTGCCAGCAGCCTTCTCTTAGGGACTAGGGGTCCCAATGAGCAGTTCTTC